This TCR beta chain comes out of a study of T cells in narcolepsy. The overall study: Patients with NT1 or NT2 and healthy control donors were enrolled. General study findings and limits: In some patient and control memory CD4+ samples, autoreactive clones were absent. HCRT-specific and TRIB2-specific autoreactive clonotypes appeared among same-patient CSF and blood CD4+ clonotypes. Healthy controls reportedly lacked the autoreactive clonotypes serially found in patients' blood.

Assay used: immunoSEQ multiplex PCR; TCRdb lists only in-frame clones, some missing. The repertoire holds 24,000 or so clones, with around four fifths as singletons. On this clone: Its matching antigen is unknown.

Germline CDR1 MNHEY, CDR2 SMNVEV (reference sequence). The CDR3 is 16 residues long. The origin of this receptor is a human donor with narcolepsy. Sequenced sample: CD45RA- memory CD4+ T cells from PBMCs. The chain couples TRBV27 to TRBJ2-5, with TRBD1 matching over 7 bases. Matching the DNA end better, TRBJ2-7 makes the J call doubtful. The CDR3 protein is CASRVNETGSSYEQYF. CDR3 bases: TGTGCCAGCAGGGTCAACGAGACAGGGAGCTCCTACGAGCAGTACTTC.